The TCR beta chain under discussion was sequenced for a study of T cells in Graves' hyperthyroidism and ophthalmopathy. Whole-study findings and limits: Blood also contained most expanded thyroid clonotypes above 0.001. Prediction of ophthalmopathy progression came a median roughly 6.6 months pre-onset.

This clonotype came up many times. Its antigen is currently unknown. Trimming shortened V by 7 bases and J by 6 bases, and 6 bases separated the two germline ends. Per germline, CDR1 MDHEN and CDR2 SYDVKM. The CDR3 totals 10 residues. The investigators amplified TCR beta CDR3 regions from RNA transcripts. Carried out on the TCR CDR3, a first-round RT-PCR used the HTBI primer set. In TCRdb, the multiplex PCR reads were re-called with MiXCR into one record per CDR3 protein. Among hundreds of thousands of distinct CDR3 sequences, roughly a quarter were seen once, and the ten largest hold around 11%. The V gene is TRBV28, the J gene TRBJ1-2, with D tentatively TRBD1 (6 bases). Material for sequencing was blood. This sequence originates from a woman aged 25 to 39 with Graves' ophthalmopathy. CDR3 region: CASTGDGYTF. The CDR3 DNA is TGTGCCAGCACAGGGGATGGCTACACCTTC.